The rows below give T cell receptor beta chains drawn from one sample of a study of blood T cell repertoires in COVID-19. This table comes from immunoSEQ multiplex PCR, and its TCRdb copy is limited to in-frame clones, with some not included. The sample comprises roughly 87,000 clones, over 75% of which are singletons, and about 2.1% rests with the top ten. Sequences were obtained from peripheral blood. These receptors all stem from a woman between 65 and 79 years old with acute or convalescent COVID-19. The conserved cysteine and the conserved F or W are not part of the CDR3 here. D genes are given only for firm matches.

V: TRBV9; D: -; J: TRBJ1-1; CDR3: ASSVQWNTEAF
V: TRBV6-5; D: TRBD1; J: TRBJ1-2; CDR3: ASRPTGGVYGYT
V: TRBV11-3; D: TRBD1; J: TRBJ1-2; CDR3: ASSVDRGVGGYT
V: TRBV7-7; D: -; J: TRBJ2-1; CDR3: ASSRNRLEGEQF
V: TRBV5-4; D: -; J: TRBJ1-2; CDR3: ASSYTGLASGYT
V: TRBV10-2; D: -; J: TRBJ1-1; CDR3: ASSTVNTEAF
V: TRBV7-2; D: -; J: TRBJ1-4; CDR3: ASSLQGWYEKLF
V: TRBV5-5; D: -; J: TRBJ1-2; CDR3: ASSQSFSYGYT
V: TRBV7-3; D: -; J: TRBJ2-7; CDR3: ASSSRSSEEQY
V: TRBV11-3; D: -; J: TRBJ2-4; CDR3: ASSSTPDSRGHKNIQY
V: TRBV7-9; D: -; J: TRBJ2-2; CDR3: ASSLGARGELF
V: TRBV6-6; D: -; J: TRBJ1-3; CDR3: ASSYPGNTIY
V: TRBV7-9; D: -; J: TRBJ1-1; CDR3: ASSRAGYTEAF
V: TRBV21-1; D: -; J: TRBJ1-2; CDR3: ARDRSYGYT
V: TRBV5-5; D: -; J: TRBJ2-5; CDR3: ASSLRVQETQY
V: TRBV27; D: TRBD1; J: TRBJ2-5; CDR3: ASRRGGGQETQY
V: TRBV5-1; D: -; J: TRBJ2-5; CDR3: ATRGLVETQY
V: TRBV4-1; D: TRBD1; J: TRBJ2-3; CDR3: ASSRSGTASTDTQY
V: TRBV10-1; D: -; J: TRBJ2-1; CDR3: ASSDSVVEQF
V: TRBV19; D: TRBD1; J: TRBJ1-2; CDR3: ASSRTGMGYGYT
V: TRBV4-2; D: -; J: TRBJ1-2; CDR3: ASKQGFTTNYGYT
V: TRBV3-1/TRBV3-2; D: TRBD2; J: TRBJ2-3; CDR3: ASSQDHPLAGATDTQY
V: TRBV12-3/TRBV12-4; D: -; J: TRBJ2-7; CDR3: ASSYGVYEQY
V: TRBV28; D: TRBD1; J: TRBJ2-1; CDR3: ASSPGDRGLDEQF
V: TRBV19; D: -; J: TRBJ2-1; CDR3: ASTRTGSYNEQF
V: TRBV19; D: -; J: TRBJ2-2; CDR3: ASSRDTNTGELF
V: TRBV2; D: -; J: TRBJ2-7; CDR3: ASSPTLTAYEQY
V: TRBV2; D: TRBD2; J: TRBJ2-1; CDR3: ASIRDYGINEQF
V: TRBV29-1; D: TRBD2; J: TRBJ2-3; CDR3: NIQTSGDTDTQY
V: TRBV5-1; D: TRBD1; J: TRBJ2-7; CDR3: ASSPSGTGTNEQY
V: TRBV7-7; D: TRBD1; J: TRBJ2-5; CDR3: ASSAGQVQETQY
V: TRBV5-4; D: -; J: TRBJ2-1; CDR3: ASSLGTVDLYNEQF
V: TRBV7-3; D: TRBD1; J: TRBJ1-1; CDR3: ASSLTGVTEAF
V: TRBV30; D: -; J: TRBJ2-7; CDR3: AWSLGDEQY
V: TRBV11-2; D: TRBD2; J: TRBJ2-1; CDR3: ASRPSGGAGNEQF
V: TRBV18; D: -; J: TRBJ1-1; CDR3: ASSTGDKAF
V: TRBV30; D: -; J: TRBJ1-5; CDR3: AWGQGNSNQPQH
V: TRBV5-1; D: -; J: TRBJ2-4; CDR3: ASSLEGGHPKNIQY
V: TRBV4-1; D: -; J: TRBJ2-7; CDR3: ASSQVRMGSEQY
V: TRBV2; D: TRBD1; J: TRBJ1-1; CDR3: ASSVGQGDSEAF
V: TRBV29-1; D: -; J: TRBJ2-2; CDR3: SVGGNAGELF
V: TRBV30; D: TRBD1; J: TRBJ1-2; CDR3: AWRILDRSYT
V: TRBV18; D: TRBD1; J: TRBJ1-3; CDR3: ASSLAGTGGPPGNTIY